This T cell receptor (beta chain) was retrieved from a study of blood T cell repertoires in COVID-19. The wider study: Whether acute or convalescent, the COVID-19 samples came from the United States, Italy and Spain. T cells, B-cell-depleted T cells, or PBMCs provided the cDNA or gDNA that served as material.

Methods used by the authors: Amplifying reference gene primers gave estimates of nucleated cell counts. Method: immunoSEQ multiplex PCR; TCRdb's copy keeps in-frame clones and lacks some. The DNA gave D and trimming, while V, J and clone size come from that table. This sample has roughly 290,000 clones, with approximately 83% found just once. This clone was picked up many times. This CDR3 contains 16 residues. Germline values: CDR1 LGHDT, CDR2 YNNKEL (reference sequence). V shed 0 bases and J 8 bases; nucleotides not matched to a gene: 11. The sequence was obtained from a woman in her thirties who had recovered from COVID-19. The rearrangement links TRBV3-1 (or the pseudogene TRBV3-2) to TRBJ1-2, with 8 nucleotides matching TRBD1. Sample: peripheral blood. This CDR3 is CASSQEALQGARGYTF. CDR3 bases: TGTGCCAGCAGCCAAGAGGCCCTGCAGGGGGCAAGAGGCTACACCTTC.